The 31 T cell receptor beta chains below were found in one sample sequenced in a study of blood T cell repertoires in COVID-19. Assay: immunoSEQ multiplex PCR; the TCRdb copy retains only in-frame clones and omits some. Seen here are some 350,000 clones, 87% observed once, and the top ten hold 6% to 7%. The sample comprised peripheral blood. Receptors were obtained from a woman aged 45-65 years with COVID-19, enrolled during active disease.

This chain links TRBV23-1 with TRBJ1-2; the D gene is possibly TRBD1 (5 bases). TRBV23-1 is placed among ORFs of uncertain function. This CDR3 spans 15 amino acids. V lost 0 bases and J 8 bases, leaving 16 bases between the germline ends. The CDR3 bases are TGCGCCAGCAGTCAATCGGGTCCGGGGGGTAAGGGCTACACCTTC. Translated: CASSQSGPGGKGYTF.

The chain recombines TRBV9 with TRBJ1-6; D is possibly TRBD1 (6 bases). Trimming removed 4 bases from V and 14 bases from J, with 19 bases in between. CDR1 SGDLS and CDR2 YYNGEE come from the germline V gene. The CDR3 loop spans 14 amino acids. CDR3: CASSLTPGEGALHF. The CDR3, as DNA: TGTGCCAGCAGCCTAACCCCCGGGGAGGGGGCCCTCCACTTT.

V usage is TRBV7-9 and J usage is TRBJ2-7; 10 bases are a match to TRBD2. The germline gives CDR1 SEHNR, CDR2 FQNEAQ (reference sequence). Unmatched junction bases numbered 2, after V lost 4 bases and J lost 5 bases. The CDR3 sequence is 13 residues long. CDR3 coding DNA: TGTGCCAGCAGCTACCTAGCGGGAGACGAGCAGTACTTC. Translated, it gives CASSYLAGDEQYF.

The rearrangement joins TRBV3-1 (or the pseudogene TRBV3-2) to TRBJ2-1; TRBD2 aligns across 7 bases. CDR3 length equals 15 residues. The trim removed 0 bases at V and 7 bases at J, leaving 6 bases unmatched. Germline V gives CDR1 LGHDT, CDR2 YNNKEL (reference sequence). CDR3 nucleotides: TGTGCCAGCAGCCAAGATTTATCTAGCGGAAATGAGCAGTTCTTC. Its translation: CASSQDLSSGNEQFF.

This clone was counted once. This rearrangement joins TRBV20-1 to TRBJ1-2; no clear D. CDR1 and CDR2 (germline): DFQATT, SNEGSKA (reference sequence). This CDR3 has 10 amino acids. Trimming shortened V by 6 bases and J by 9 bases, and 11 bases separated the two germline ends. CDR3 coding DNA: TGCAGTGCGCCTGGGCCTCGCTACACCTTC. It encodes CSAPGPRYTF.

The rearrangement uses TRBV19 and TRBJ1-4; D is possibly TRBD1 (6 bases). This CDR3 has 15 amino acids. V was cut by 6 bases and J by 8 bases, with 19 bases left in between. CDR1 and CDR2 (germline): LNHDA, SQIVND (reference sequence). The CDR3 coding sequence is TGTGCCAGTAGGCCTGCAGGGGCTTATTTGGAAAAACTGTTTTTT. Translation gives CASRPAGAYLEKLFF.

The chain employs TRBV5-4 and TRBJ1-1; possible D gene TRBD1, 6 bases. This CDR3 contains 15 residues. Germline CDR1 is SGHNT and CDR2 is YYREEE (reference sequence). Trimming removed 4 bases at V and 4 bases at J, with 17 bases between. Here the CDR3 DNA reads TGTGCCAGCAGCGGTCAGCACCAAGGGGGCACTGAAGCTTTCTTT. Translating gives CASSGQHQGGTEAFF.

The chain employs TRBV5-1 and TRBJ2-3; 13 bases are shared with TRBD2. Trimming at V came to 4 bases and at J to 7 bases, leaving 9 bases not matched to a gene. The CDR3 covers 16 residues. Germline V gene sequence: CDR1 SGHRS, CDR2 YFSETQ. CDR3 loop: CASSRGTSGILNTQYF. The DNA for the CDR3 is TGCGCCAGCAGCAGGGGGACTAGCGGGATACTAAATACGCAGTATTTT.

The chain has TRBV15 and TRBJ2-3; perhaps TRBD1 as D (8 bases). Germline CDR1 LNHNV, CDR2 YYDKDF (reference sequence). CDR3 length: 14 amino acids. V gave up 7 bases and J gave up 3 bases, with 14 bases separating them. The CDR3 protein is CATKTGEGTDTQYF. The DNA for the CDR3 is TGTGCCACCAAGACAGGGGAGGGGACAGATACGCAGTATTTT. Complete variable domain (other parts from reference TRBV15 and TRBJ2-3): DAMVIQNPRYQVTQFGKPVTLSCSQTLNHNVMYWYQQKSSQAPKLLFHYYDKDFNNEADTPDNFQSRRPNTSFCFLDIRSPGLGDTAMYLCATKTGEGTDTQYFGPGTRLTVL.

The chain couples TRBV19 to TRBJ2-5, with unresolved D. Germline CDR1 is LNHDA and CDR2 is SQIVND (reference sequence). This CDR3 spans 13 amino acids. Trimming cost V 3 bases and J 7 bases, with 12 bases left between them. The CDR3 sequence is CASSIPPSRTQYF. In DNA form, the CDR3 reads TGTGCCAGTAGTATCCCCCCCTCGAGGACCCAGTACTTC.

V gene TRBV27 combines with J gene TRBJ2-1; TRBD2 agrees at 7 bases. The CDR3 totals 14 residues. Germline V CDR1 and CDR2: MNHEY, SMNVEV (reference sequence). Trimming took 11 bases from V and 10 from J; bases not matched to a gene: 17. In nucleotides, the CDR3 is TGTGCCTCTGGGGGGGGTGGGAGGGCAGGGGAGCAGTTCTTC. Translated: CASGGGGRAGEQFF.

The chain joins TRBV5-5 to TRBJ2-7, with D possibly being TRBD1 (6 bases). The CDR3 totals 14 residues. The germline V gene has CDR1 SGHKS and CDR2 YYEKEE (reference sequence). V lost 4 bases, J lost 2 bases, and 13 bases lay in between. CDR3 DNA sequence: TGTGCCAGCAGCGAGCGACAGGTGACCTACGAGCAGTACTTC. Translation gives CASSERQVTYEQYF. Supplemented by reference TRBV5-5 and TRBJ2-7, the full variable domain reads DAGVTQSPTHLIKTRGQQVTLRCSPISGHKSVSWYQQVLGQGPQFIFQYYEKEERGRGNFPDRFSARQFPNYSSELNVNALLLGDSALYLCASSERQVTYEQYFGPGTRLTVT.

The CDR3 DNA reads as TGCAGTGCTAGTACTATTCCGGGACTAGCGGGAGGGGCCTACAATGAGCAGTTCTTC. Residues: CSASTIPGLAGGAYNEQFF. The V call is TRBV20-1, the J call TRBJ2-1, with 16 bases matching TRBD2. J gave up 2 bases and V 3 bases, and 10 bases lay outside the gene matches. The CDR3 extends over 19 amino acids. The germline CDR1 and CDR2 sequences are DFQATT and SNEGSKA (reference sequence).

This sequence joins TRBV6-5 and TRBJ2-5, with TRBD2 identical over 13 bases. The V segment lost 6 bases and the J segment 7 bases; nucleotides outside the gene matches: 5. The CDR3 sequence is 14 residues long. Germline-derived CDR1 and CDR2 are MNHEY and SVGAGI. CDR3 protein: CASSTSGRAVTQYF. The CDR3 DNA sequence: TGTGCCAGCAGCACTAGCGGGAGGGCCGTGACCCAGTACTTC.

The chain employs TRBV7-2 and TRBJ2-4; 9 bases line up with TRBD1. Germline V CDR1 and CDR2: SGHTA, FQGNSA. There are 15 residues in the CDR3. Unmatched junction bases numbered 8, after V lost 5 bases and J lost 6 bases. CDR3 sequence (DNA): TGTGCCAGCAGCGGGGGGACAGGGTCGGTAAACATTCAGTACTTC. Translating it yields CASSGGTGSVNIQYF.

The chain couples TRBV6-5 to TRBJ2-7; TRBD2 matches 11 bases. Germline V gives CDR1 MNHEY, CDR2 SVGAGI. V was clipped by 9 bases and J by 6 bases; unmatched bases: 7. This CDR3 region has 13 residues. CDR3 DNA sequence: TGTGCCAGTAGCGGGAGGGATCGTCTCGAGCAGTACTTC. Residues: CASSGRDRLEQYF.

The rearrangement links TRBV30 to TRBJ2-6; unclear D gene. The CDR3 runs to 13 residues. CDR1 GTSNPN and CDR2 SVGIG come from the germline V gene (reference sequence). V was clipped by 4 bases and J by 4 bases, with 8 bases between them. The CDR3 sequence: CAWMGPGANVLTF. The CDR3 region has the DNA TGTGCCTGGATGGGCCCCGGGGCCAACGTCCTGACTTTC.

The CDR3 DNA is TGTGCCAGCTCACCAATGGACAAGACCTACGAGCAGTACTTC. Residues: CASSPMDKTYEQYF. This chain uses TRBV18 with TRBJ2-7, with D maybe TRBD1 (5 bases). Trimming pared 2 bases from V and 2 bases from J, leaving 10 bases between. The V gene's germline CDR1 is KGHSH and CDR2 LQKENI. The length of the CDR3 is 14 residues. The full variable domain, with the rest looked up from reference TRBV18 and TRBJ2-7, is NAGVMQNPRHLVRRRGQEARLRCSPMKGHSHVYWYRQLPEEGLKFMVYLQKENIIDESGMPKERFSAEFPKEGPSILRIQQVVRGDSAAYFCASSPMDKTYEQYFGPGTRLTVT.

The rearrangement uses TRBV18 and TRBJ1-2, with D maybe TRBD1 (5 bases). The CDR3 spans 13 residues. V was shortened by 3 bases and J by 5 bases, with 10 bases between the two germline ends. Germline CDR1 reads KGHSH; CDR2 reads LQKENI. CDR3 loop: CASSPRERYGYTF. The CDR3 coding sequence is TGTGCCAGCTCACCCAGGGAAAGGTATGGCTACACCTTC.

The chain joins TRBV27 to TRBJ1-5; D ambiguous. Germline loops: CDR1 MNHEY, CDR2 SMNVEV (reference sequence). With 0 bases removed from V and 0 bases from J, the gap between germline ends came to 15 bases. The CDR3 runs 18 residues. CDR3 loop: CASSLSFRGFYSNQPQHF. CDR3 coding DNA: TGTGCCAGCAGTTTATCGTTCCGGGGATTTTATAGCAATCAGCCCCAGCATTTT.

J is TRBJ2-5 and V is TRBV15, with 7 nucleotides matching TRBD1. CDR3 length: 16 amino acids. Germline V gives CDR1 LNHNV, CDR2 YYDKDF (reference sequence). V was clipped by 1 base and J by 2 bases; unmatched bases: 7. The CDR3, as DNA: TGTGCCACCAGCAGAGGGGAGTCGGGACAGCAAGAGACCCAGTACTTC. This gives the protein CATSRGESGQQETQYF. Based on the CDR3 plus reference TRBV15 and TRBJ2-5, the full variable domain is DAMVIQNPRYQVTQFGKPVTLSCSQTLNHNVMYWYQQKSSQAPKLLFHYYDKDFNNEADTPDNFQSRRPNTSFCFLDIRSPGLGDTAMYLCATSRGESGQQETQYFGPGTRLLVL.

J is TRBJ2-2 and V is TRBV7-8, with D unresolved. The V gene's germline CDR1 is SGHVS and CDR2 FQNEAQ. Trimming took 5 bases from V and 0 from J, leaving 4 bases between them. There are 13 residues in the CDR3. DNA of the CDR3: TGTGCCAGCAGCGCTACGAACACCGGGGAGCTGTTTTTT. Translation: CASSATNTGELFF.

V gene TRBV7-9 combines with J gene TRBJ1-2; 9 bases map to TRBD1. This CDR3 spans 15 amino acids. The V segment lost 5 bases and the J segment 3 bases; nucleotides outside the gene matches: 7. Germline V gene lookup returns CDR1 SEHNR and CDR2 FQNEAQ (reference sequence). The CDR3, as DNA: TGTGCCAGCAGCGACTCTGGGACAGGGCACTATGGCTACACCTTC. This sequence encodes CASSDSGTGHYGYTF.

The rearrangement joins TRBV29-1 to TRBJ1-1, with D unresolved. The CDR3 extends over 11 amino acids. The germline gives CDR1 SQVTM, CDR2 ANQGSEA. The V end lost 7 bases, the J end lost 4 bases, and 10 bases lay between the germline ends. The CDR3 DNA follows: TGCAGCGCCACCGACACCACTGAAGCTTTCTTT. Its translation is CSATDTTEAFF. Supplemented by reference TRBV29-1 and TRBJ1-1, the full variable domain reads SAVISQKPSRDICQRGTSLTIQCQVDSQVTMMFWYRQQPGQSLTLIATANQGSEATYESGFVIDKFPISRPNLTFSTLTVSNMSPEDSSIYLCSATDTTEAFFGQGTRLTVV.

This rearrangement joins TRBV27 to TRBJ1-2, with 7 nucleotides matching TRBD1. J was trimmed by 8 bases and V by 0 bases; bases with no gene match: 6. The CDR3 contains 14 residues. CDR1 and CDR2 from the germline V gene are MNHEY and SMNVEV (reference sequence). The CDR3 sequence is CASSLSDRREGYTF. CDR3 coding DNA: TGTGCCAGCAGTTTATCGGACAGGAGAGAGGGCTACACCTTC.

About this clone: Within the sample, other DNA sequences also encode this same CDR3. The J gene is TRBJ2-3, the V gene TRBV7-3, with 7 bases aligning to TRBD1. With V trimmed by 5 bases and J by 2 bases, 7 bases remained unmatched. This CDR3 is 15 amino acids long. The germline CDR1 and CDR2 sequences are SGHTA and FQGTGA. CDR3 region: CASSETGTATDTQYF. CDR3 DNA: TGTGCCAGCAGCGAAACCGGGACAGCCACAGATACGCAGTATTTT.

This sequence joins TRBV3-1 (or the pseudogene TRBV3-2) and TRBJ2-1, with 14 nucleotides matching TRBD2. The CDR3 is 18 amino acids. V lost 1 base to trimming and J lost 6 bases; unmatched junction nucleotides: 8. Germline V gene lookup returns CDR1 LGHDT and CDR2 YNNKEL (reference sequence). This CDR3 is CASSQGGTSGSPGNEQFF. CDR3 bases: TGTGCCAGCAGCCAAGGGGGGACTAGCGGGAGTCCGGGCAATGAGCAGTTCTTC.

The chain joins TRBV7-2 to TRBJ2-5; D is perhaps TRBD1 (5 bases). V was pared by 7 bases and J by 4 bases, with 22 bases between. Germline loops: CDR1 SGHTA, CDR2 FQGNSA. CDR3 length: 16 residues. CDR3 sequence (DNA): TGTGCCAGCACATCAGGAAGGGGCGGTACGGGAGAGACCCAGTACTTC. Its protein is CASTSGRGGTGETQYF.

This clone was detected once. This chain links TRBV6-2 or TRBV6-3 with TRBJ1-1, with TRBD1 identical over 10 bases. The CDR3 loop spans 13 amino acids. Germline CDR1 is MNHEY and CDR2 is SVGEGT. Trimming removed 5 bases from V and 5 bases from J; junction bases left unmatched: 2. The CDR3 DNA follows: TGTGCCAGCAGTCAGGACAGGGGGACTGAAGCTTTCTTT. It is translated as CASSQDRGTEAFF.

This chain joins TRBV24-1 and TRBJ2-7; D unresolved. Germline V gene sequence: CDR1 KGHDR, CDR2 SFDVKD. The CDR3 spans 12 residues. Trimming removed 2 bases from V and 1 base from J, with 2 bases in between. The CDR3 sequence is CATSDSSYEQYF. The DNA for the CDR3 is TGTGCCACCAGTGATTCGTCCTACGAGCAGTACTTC.

The chain joins TRBV27 to TRBJ1-6; maybe TRBD1 (6 bases). Per the germline V gene, CDR1 is MNHEY and CDR2 is SMNVEV (reference sequence). The CDR3 is 16 amino acids. The germline V and J ends were trimmed by 1 base and 7 bases, with 14 bases remaining between them. Here the CDR3 reads CASSLLGDKGNSPLHF. The CDR3 DNA is TGTGCCAGCAGTTTATTAGGGGACAAAGGAAATTCACCCCTCCACTTT.